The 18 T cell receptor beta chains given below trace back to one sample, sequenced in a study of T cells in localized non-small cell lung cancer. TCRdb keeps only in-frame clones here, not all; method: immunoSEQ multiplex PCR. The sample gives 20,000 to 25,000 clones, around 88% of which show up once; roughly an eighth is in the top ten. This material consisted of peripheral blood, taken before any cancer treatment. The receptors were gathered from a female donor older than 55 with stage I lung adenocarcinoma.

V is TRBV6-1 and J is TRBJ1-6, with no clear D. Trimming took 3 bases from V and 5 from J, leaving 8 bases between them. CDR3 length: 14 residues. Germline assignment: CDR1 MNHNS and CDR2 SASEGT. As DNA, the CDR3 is TGTGCCAGCAGTGAGAGTCTGCATAATTCACCCCTCCACTTT. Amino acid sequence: CASSESLHNSPLHF.

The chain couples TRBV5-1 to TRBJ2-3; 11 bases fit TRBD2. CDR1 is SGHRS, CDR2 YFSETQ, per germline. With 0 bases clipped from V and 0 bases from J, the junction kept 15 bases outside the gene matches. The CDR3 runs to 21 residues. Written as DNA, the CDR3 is TGCGCCAGCAGCTTGGAGACCCCGGGACTAGCGGCCCGTGCTAGCACAGATACGCAGTATTTT. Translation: CASSLETPGLAARASTDTQYF.

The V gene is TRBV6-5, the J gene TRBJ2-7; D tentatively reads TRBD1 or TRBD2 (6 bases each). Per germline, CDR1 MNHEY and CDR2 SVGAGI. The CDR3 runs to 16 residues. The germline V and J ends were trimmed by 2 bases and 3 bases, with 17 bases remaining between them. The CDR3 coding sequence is TGTGCCAGCAGTTACGGGGGGCGGGGAACGGTCTACGAGCAGTACTTC. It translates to CASSYGGRGTVYEQYF.

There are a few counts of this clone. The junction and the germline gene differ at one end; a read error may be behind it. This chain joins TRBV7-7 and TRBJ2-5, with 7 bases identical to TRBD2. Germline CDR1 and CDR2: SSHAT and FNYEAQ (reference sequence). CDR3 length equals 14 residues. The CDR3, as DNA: TGTGCTAGCAGCTTAGGAGGGGAGGGGGAGACCCAGTACTTC. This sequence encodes CASSLGGEGETQYF.

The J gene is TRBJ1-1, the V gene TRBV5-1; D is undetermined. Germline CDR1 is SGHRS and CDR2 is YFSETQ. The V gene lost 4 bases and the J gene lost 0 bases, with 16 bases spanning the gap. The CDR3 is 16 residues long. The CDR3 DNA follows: TGCGCCAGCAGCCCTTCGGCGGGCGACTTGAACACTGAAGCTTTCTTT. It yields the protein CASSPSAGDLNTEAFF.

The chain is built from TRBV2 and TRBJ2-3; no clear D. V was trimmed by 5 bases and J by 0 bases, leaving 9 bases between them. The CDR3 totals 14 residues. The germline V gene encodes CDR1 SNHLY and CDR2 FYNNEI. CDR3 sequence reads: CASSQALSTDTQYF. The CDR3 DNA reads TGTGCCAGCAGTCAGGCTTTGAGCACAGATACGCAGTATTTT.

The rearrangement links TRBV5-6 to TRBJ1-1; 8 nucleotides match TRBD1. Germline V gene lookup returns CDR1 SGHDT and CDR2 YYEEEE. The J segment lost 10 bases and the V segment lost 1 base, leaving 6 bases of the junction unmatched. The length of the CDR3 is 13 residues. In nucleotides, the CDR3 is TGTGCCAGCAGCTTGAGGCAGGGGGCACGAGCTTTCTTT. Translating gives CASSLRQGARAFF.

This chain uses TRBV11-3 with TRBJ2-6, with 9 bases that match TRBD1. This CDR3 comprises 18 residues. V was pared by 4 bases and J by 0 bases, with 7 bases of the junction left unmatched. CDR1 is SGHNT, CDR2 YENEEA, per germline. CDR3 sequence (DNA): TGTGCCAGCAGCTGGGGGACAGGGAAAGGCTCTGGGGCCAACGTCCTGACTTTC. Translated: CASSWGTGKGSGANVLTF.

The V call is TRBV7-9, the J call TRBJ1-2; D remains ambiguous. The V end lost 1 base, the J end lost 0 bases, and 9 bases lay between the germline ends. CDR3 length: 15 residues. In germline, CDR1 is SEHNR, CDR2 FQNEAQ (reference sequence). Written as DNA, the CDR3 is TGTGCCAGCAGCTTAGAGAGGGTGACTAACTATGGCTACACCTTC. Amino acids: CASSLERVTNYGYTF.

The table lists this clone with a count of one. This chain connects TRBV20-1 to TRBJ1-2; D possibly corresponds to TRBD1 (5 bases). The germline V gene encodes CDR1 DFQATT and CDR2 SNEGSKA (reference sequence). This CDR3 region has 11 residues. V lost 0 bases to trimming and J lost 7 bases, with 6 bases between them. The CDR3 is CSARDRVGYTF. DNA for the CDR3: TGCAGTGCTAGAGACAGGGTTGGCTACACCTTC.

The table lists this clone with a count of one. The CDR3 DNA is TGTGCCAGCAGCGTAGAGGGGGGCGGCCGTGAAGCTTTCTTT. Amino acid sequence: CASSVEGGGREAFF. The chain employs TRBV9 and TRBJ1-1; D may be TRBD1 (6 bases). CDR1 SGDLS and CDR2 YYNGEE come from the germline V gene. The CDR3 is 14 residues long. V lost 0 bases and J lost 7, with 13 bases in between. Combining the CDR3 with reference TRBV9 and TRBJ1-1 gives the whole variable domain DSGVTQTPKHLITATGQRVTLRCSPRSGDLSVYWYQQSLDQGLQFLIQYYNGEERAKGNILERFSAQQFPDLHSELNLSSLELGDSALYFCASSVEGGGREAFFGQGTRLTVV.

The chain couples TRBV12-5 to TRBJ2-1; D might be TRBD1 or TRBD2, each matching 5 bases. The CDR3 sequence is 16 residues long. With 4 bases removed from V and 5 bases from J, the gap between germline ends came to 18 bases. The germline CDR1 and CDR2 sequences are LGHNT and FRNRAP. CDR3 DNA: TGTGCTAGTGGTTGGGGGATGTCGGTCAATAACAATGAGCAGTTCTTC. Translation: CASGWGMSVNNNEQFF.

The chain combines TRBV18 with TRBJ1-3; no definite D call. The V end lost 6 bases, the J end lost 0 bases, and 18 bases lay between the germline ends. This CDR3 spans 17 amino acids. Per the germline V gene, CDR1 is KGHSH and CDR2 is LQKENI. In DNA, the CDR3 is TGTGCCAGCTCCCGAGAGTCCCGACCCACCTCTGGAAACACCATATATTTT. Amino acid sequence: CASSRESRPTSGNTIYF.

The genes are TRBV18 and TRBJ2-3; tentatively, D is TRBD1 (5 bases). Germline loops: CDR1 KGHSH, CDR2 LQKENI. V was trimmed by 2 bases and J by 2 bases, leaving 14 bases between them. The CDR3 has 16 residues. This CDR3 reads CASSPEGPRVTDTQYF. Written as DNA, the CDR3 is TGTGCCAGCTCACCAGAAGGCCCCAGGGTCACAGATACGCAGTATTTT.

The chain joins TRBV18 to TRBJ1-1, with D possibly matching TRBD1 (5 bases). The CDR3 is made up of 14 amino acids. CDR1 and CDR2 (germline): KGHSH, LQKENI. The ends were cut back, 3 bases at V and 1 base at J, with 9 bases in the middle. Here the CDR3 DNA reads TGTGCCAGCTCACCGGGAGGGGCGAACACTGAAGCTTTCTTT. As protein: CASSPGGANTEAFF. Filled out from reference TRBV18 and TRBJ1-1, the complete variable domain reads NAGVMQNPRHLVRRRGQEARLRCSPMKGHSHVYWYRQLPEEGLKFMVYLQKENIIDESGMPKERFSAEFPKEGPSILRIQQVVRGDSAAYFCASSPGGANTEAFFGQGTRLTVV.

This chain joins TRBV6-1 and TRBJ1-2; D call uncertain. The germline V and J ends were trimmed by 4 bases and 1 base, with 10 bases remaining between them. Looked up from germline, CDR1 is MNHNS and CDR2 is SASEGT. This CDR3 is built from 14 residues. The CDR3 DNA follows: TGTGCCAGCAGTGTTAAAGGAGATAACTATGGCTACACCTTC. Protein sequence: CASSVKGDNYGYTF.

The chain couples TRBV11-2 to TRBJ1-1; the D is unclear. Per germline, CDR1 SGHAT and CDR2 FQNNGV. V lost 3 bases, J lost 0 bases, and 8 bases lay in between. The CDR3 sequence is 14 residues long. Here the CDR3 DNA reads TGTGCCAGCAGCTTCAGCTACATGAACACTGAAGCTTTCTTT. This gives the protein CASSFSYMNTEAFF.

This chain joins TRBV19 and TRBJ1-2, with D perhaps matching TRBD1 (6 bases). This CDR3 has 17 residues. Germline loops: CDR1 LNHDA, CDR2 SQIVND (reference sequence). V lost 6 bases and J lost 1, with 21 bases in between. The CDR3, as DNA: TGTGCCAGTAGCGACCGAGAGGACAGAGACCTTAACTATGGCTACACCTTC. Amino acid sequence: CASSDREDRDLNYGYTF.